Listed below are T cell receptor beta chains from one sample, sequenced in a study of blood T cell repertoires in COVID-19. Clones were read by immunoSEQ multiplex PCR, and TCRdb kept only the in-frame ones, dropping some. This sample yields hundreds of thousands of clones, of which 65% to 85% are seen a single time; around 4.1% belongs to the top ten. Sequencing was carried out using peripheral blood. The receptors derive from a woman in her 40s with active or convalescent COVID-19. The conserved cysteine and the conserved F or W are not part of the CDR3 here. Each record gives: V gene, J gene, CDR3 protein.

TRBV12-3/TRBV12-4	TRBJ1-5	ASSPRQGEPQH
TRBV13	TRBJ1-3	ASSLVGGSGNTIY
TRBV6-1	TRBJ1-2	ASSEASVSYGYT
TRBV6-4	TRBJ1-1	ASSADRGTEAF
TRBV19	TRBJ2-1	ASSPGQRSYNEQF
TRBV2	TRBJ1-3	ASILQEDSGNTIY
TRBV4-1	TRBJ2-4	ASSQDTALFMGLAKNIQY
TRBV7-2	TRBJ2-5	ASSGGTRETQY
TRBV5-1	TRBJ1-2	ATRMGGGADKT
TRBV2	TRBJ1-2	ASSGALEMGLGYGYT
TRBV7-9	TRBJ1-2	ASSSTTRTGLGYT
TRBV28	TRBJ1-4	ASSAIATNEKLF
TRBV29-1	TRBJ2-6	SEYRGGENGANVLT
TRBV7-2	TRBJ1-5	ASTNERFQPQH
TRBV28	TRBJ2-5	ASSLGGTWETQY
TRBV30	TRBJ1-6	AWNNEGPLH
TRBV27	TRBJ2-1	ASTNGRRLAGYNEQF
TRBV2	TRBJ2-3	ASSAGLGNTQY
TRBV5-1	TRBJ1-6	ASSLEDGLNSPLH
TRBV6-5	TRBJ1-2	ASRGQSTYGYT
TRBV3-1/TRBV3-2	TRBJ2-2	ASSQTAGTNTGELF
TRBV28	TRBJ1-4	ASSPRERETNEKLF
TRBV7-9	TRBJ1-2	ASSLEEANYGYT
TRBV7-7	TRBJ1-4	ASSPGRLIRGEKLF
TRBV5-1	TRBJ2-5	ASSSSGAGETQY
TRBV6-5	TRBJ1-3	ASSKDTGNTIY
TRBV5-5	TRBJ1-5	ASSLAINQPQH
TRBV7-9	TRBJ2-2	ASSLRGSGELF
TRBV5-1	TRBJ1-2	ASSWGGFNYGYT
TRBV6-6	TRBJ2-7	ASRPGQGVYEQY
TRBV9	TRBJ2-4	ARGGGGGSNIQY
TRBV6-2/TRBV6-3	TRBJ1-6	ASSFGQYNSPLH
TRBV7-2	TRBJ1-5	ASSLVGGGANQPQH
TRBV13	TRBJ1-6	ASSLHRGDSPLH